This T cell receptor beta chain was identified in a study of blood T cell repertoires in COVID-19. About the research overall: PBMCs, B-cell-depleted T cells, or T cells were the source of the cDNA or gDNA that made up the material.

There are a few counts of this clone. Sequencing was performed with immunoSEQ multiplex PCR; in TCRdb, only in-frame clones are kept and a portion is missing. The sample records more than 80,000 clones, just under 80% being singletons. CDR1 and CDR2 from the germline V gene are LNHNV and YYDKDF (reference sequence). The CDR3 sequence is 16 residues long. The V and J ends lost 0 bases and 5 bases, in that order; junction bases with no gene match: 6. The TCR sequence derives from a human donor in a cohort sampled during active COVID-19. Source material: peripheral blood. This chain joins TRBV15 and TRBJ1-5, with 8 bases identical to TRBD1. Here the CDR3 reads CATSREGQGAYQPQHF. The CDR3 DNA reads TGTGCCACCAGCAGAGAAGGGCAGGGGGCTTATCAGCCCCAGCATTTT. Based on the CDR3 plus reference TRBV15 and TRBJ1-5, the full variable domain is DAMVIQNPRYQVTQFGKPVTLSCSQTLNHNVMYWYQQKSSQAPKLLFHYYDKDFNNEADTPDNFQSRRPNTSFCFLDIRSPGLGDTAMYLCATSREGQGAYQPQHFGDGTRLSIL.